This T cell receptor (beta chain) appears in the sequencing data of a study of T cells after yellow fever vaccination. Study-wide context: SMART-Seq v4 Ultra Low Input prepared the low-cell-number fractions. Points from the study as a whole: Boosting was followed by the reappearance of most primary-vaccination clones (96% CD4, around 86% CD8). By day 5 rather than day 15, the secondary response had peaked, though it was weaker.

This clonotype was found a few times. The target antigen is unknown. As TCR cDNA was made by 5'RACE template switching, a universal primer site and UMIs were added. TCRdb used MiXCR to reprocess the 5' RACE reads, holding one entry per CDR3 protein. The top ten clones hold roughly two fifths of a sample with 100,000 to 150,000 distinct CDR3 sequences, 15% of them seen once. V was trimmed by 1 base and J by 6 bases, leaving 13 bases between them. Germline V lookup: CDR1 LGHDT, CDR2 YNNKEL (reference sequence). CDR3 length: 15 residues. The chain employs TRBV3-1 and TRBJ2-1, with a weak D call TRBD1 (6 bases). The clonotype originates from a young man who received the YFV17D yellow fever vaccine. Material: CD8+ T cells sorted from PBMCs, obtained 5 days after the yellow fever booster vaccination. DNA of the CDR3: TGTGCCAGCAGCCAAGGGGTCGGCAGGGGCAATGAGCAGTTCTTC. Its protein is CASSQGVGRGNEQFF.